The 30 T cell receptor beta chains listed next were all sequenced from one sample in a study of cytomegalovirus exposure and HLA in healthy donors. The PCR used 60 Vbeta and 13 Jbeta primers. The data were produced by immunoSEQ multiplex PCR, yet TCRdb's version contains in-frame clones alone and is incomplete. The table lists approximately 180,000 clones, 75% to 85% of them singletons. Sequenced: PBMCs. The receptors shown here come from a woman aged 50 to 60 in good health and CMV-seropositive.

In this sample, this clone turned up a few times. The V and J genes are TRBV5-1 and TRBJ2-5; D is undetermined. Deletions cut 0 bases from V and 1 base from J, with 13 bases between. This CDR3 spans 16 amino acids. CDR1 and CDR2 (germline): SGHRS, YFSETQ. CDR3 sequence (DNA): TGCGCCAGCAGCTTGGCGGGTGGCCTTGGCCAAGAGACCCAGTACTTC. Protein sequence: CASSLAGGLGQETQYF. The full variable domain, in which reference TRBV5-1 and TRBJ2-5 provide the parts outside the CDR3, is KAGVTQTPRYLIKTRGQQVTLSCSPISGHRSVSWYQQTPGQGLQFLFEYFSETQRNKGNFPGRFSGRQFSNSRSEMNVSTLELGDSALYLCASSLAGGLGQETQYFGPGTRLLVL.

The gene calls are TRBV9 and TRBJ1-3, with 11 bases aligning to TRBD1. Germline lookup yields CDR1 SGDLS and CDR2 YYNGEE. This CDR3 has 16 amino acids. V lost 0 bases to trimming and J lost 3 bases; unmatched junction nucleotides: 2. CDR3 DNA: TGTGCCAGCAGCGTAGGGACAGGGGGCGGTGGAAACACCATATATTTT. This encodes CASSVGTGGGGNTIYF. The full variable domain, with the rest looked up from reference TRBV9 and TRBJ1-3, is DSGVTQTPKHLITATGQRVTLRCSPRSGDLSVYWYQQSLDQGLQFLIQYYNGEERAKGNILERFSAQQFPDLHSELNLSSLELGDSALYFCASSVGTGGGGNTIYFGEGSWLTVV.

As regards this clone: The same CDR3 can be traced to other DNA sequences in this sample. The chain has TRBV6-1 and TRBJ1-3, with no clear D. The CDR3 has 16 amino acids. CDR1 is MNHNS, CDR2 SASEGT, per germline. Trimming removed 2 bases at V and 2 bases at J, with 13 bases between. CDR3 sequence reads: CASSESWQVTGNTIYF. In DNA, the CDR3 is TGTGCCAGCAGTGAATCCTGGCAGGTGACTGGAAACACCATATATTTT.

The chain recombines TRBV19 with TRBJ2-2; D is perhaps TRBD2 (6 bases). CDR3 length equals 16 residues. CDR1 and CDR2 from the germline V gene are LNHDA and SQIVND (reference sequence). V lost 0 bases and J 4 bases, leaving 12 bases between the germline ends. CDR3 in amino acids: CASSIDGGGGTGELFF. In DNA form, the CDR3 reads TGTGCCAGTAGTATAGATGGGGGAGGCGGCACCGGGGAGCTGTTTTTT.

There are a few counts of this clone. Germline and junction disagree at one end, which may indicate a read error. The J gene is TRBJ2-7, the V gene TRBV11-2; 7 bases agree with TRBD1. This CDR3 has 12 amino acids. Germline loops: CDR1 SGHAT, CDR2 FQNNGV. The CDR3 coding sequence is TGTGCCAGCAGCGCACCCCCGGGACAGAAAGGCTTC. Translating it yields CASSAPPGQKGF. Full variable domain (rest looked up from reference TRBV11-2 and TRBJ2-7): EAGVAQSPRYKIIEKRQSVAFWCNPISGHATLYWYQQILGQGPKLLIQFQNNGVVDDSQLPKDRFSAERLKGVDSTLKIQPAKLEDSAVYLCASSAPPGQKGFGPGTRLTVT.

The chain uses TRBV7-6 and TRBJ2-1; D possibly corresponds to TRBD2 (6 bases). Looked up from germline, CDR1 is SGHVS and CDR2 is FNYEAQ. The ends were cut back, 10 bases at V and 5 bases at J, with 15 bases in the middle. The CDR3 length is 13 residues. CDR3 in amino acids: CAIGLGGHNEQFF. CDR3 bases: TGTGCCATAGGGCTTGGAGGGCACAATGAGCAGTTCTTC.

The chain uses TRBV19 and TRBJ1-5; maybe TRBD1 (6 bases). The CDR3 runs 18 residues. The V end lost 6 bases, the J end lost 4 bases, and 25 bases lay between the germline ends. From germline, CDR1 is LNHDA and CDR2 SQIVND (reference sequence). In DNA, the CDR3 is TGTGCCAGTAGCCTACCGGGACACCAACTGGGGGATAATCAGCCCCAGCATTTT. This encodes CASSLPGHQLGDNQPQHF.

V is TRBV30 and J is TRBJ2-5, with TRBD2 as a possible D gene (5 bases). CDR3 size: 13 residues. The germline V gene encodes CDR1 GTSNPN and CDR2 SVGIG (reference sequence). Deletions cut 1 base from V and 4 bases from J, with 10 bases between. This CDR3 is CAWSGGRTETQYF. The CDR3 DNA sequence: TGTGCCTGGAGTGGCGGGCGGACAGAGACCCAGTACTTC.

This clone was seen more than once but under ten times. This rearrangement joins TRBV9 to TRBJ1-1; D is uncertain. This CDR3 is 14 amino acids long. In germline, CDR1 is SGDLS, CDR2 YYNGEE. Trimming removed 0 bases at V and 0 bases at J, with 6 bases between. CDR3 amino acids: CASSVEAMNTEAFF. CDR3 nucleotide sequence: TGTGCCAGCAGCGTAGAAGCCATGAACACTGAAGCTTTCTTT.

The chain has TRBV7-3 and TRBJ2-6, with D perhaps TRBD1 (5 bases). This CDR3 region has 17 residues. Germline CDR1 is SGHTA and CDR2 is FQGTGA. V gave up 3 bases and J gave up 0 bases, with 12 bases separating them. Here the CDR3 reads CASSLGRAYSGANVLTF. The CDR3 nucleotides read TGTGCCAGCAGCTTGGGCAGGGCCTACTCTGGGGCCAACGTCCTGACTTTC.

J is TRBJ1-1 and V is TRBV7-9; D may be TRBD1 (5 bases). The CDR3 has 16 residues. Trimming took off 1 base at V and 4 bases at J, with 16 bases between the two ends. Germline-derived CDR1 and CDR2 are SEHNR and FQNEAQ (reference sequence). The CDR3 nucleotides are TGTGCCAGCAGCTTAGTTTGGGGGGATGGCGGCACTGAAGCTTTCTTT. It is translated as CASSLVWGDGGTEAFF.

The chain employs TRBV4-1 and TRBJ2-5, with 9 bases identical to TRBD2. The junction had 5 bases not matched to a gene; V was cut back by 0 bases and J by 3 bases. The CDR3 is made up of 16 amino acids. Germline CDR1 is MGHRA and CDR2 is YSYEKL. In DNA, the CDR3 is TGCGCCAGCAGCCAAGAGAGGGCTAGCGGGGAAGAGACCCAGTACTTC. Encoded protein: CASSQERASGEETQYF.

This clone has only a few counts. The chain employs TRBV4-1 and TRBJ2-1; D possibly corresponds to TRBD2 (6 bases). The CDR3 is made up of 15 amino acids. The ends were cut back, 2 bases at V and 9 bases at J, with 17 bases in the middle. CDR1 MGHRA and CDR2 YSYEKL come from the germline V gene. CDR3 nucleotide sequence: TGCGCCAGCAGCCAACCCCGATGGAGGGCGGCTGAGCAGTTCTTC. Protein product: CASSQPRWRAAEQFF.

CDR3 bases: TGTGCCAGCAGTTACAGGACAGGGAGAACCGGGGAGCTGTTTTTT. Residues: CASSYRTGRTGELFF. The gene calls are TRBV11-1 and TRBJ2-2; 8 bases are a match to TRBD1. Germline trimming cut 6 bases from V and 5 bases from J; bases unmatched to any gene: 8. Germline assignment: CDR1 SGHAT and CDR2 FQDESV (reference sequence). CDR3 size: 15 residues.

This rearrangement joins TRBV18 to TRBJ2-2, with D perhaps TRBD1 (6 bases). Trimming stripped 5 bases from V and 3 bases from J, with 13 bases between. The CDR3 totals 15 residues. Germline values: CDR1 KGHSH, CDR2 LQKENI. The CDR3 here is CASSSQGSHTGELFF. CDR3 sequence (DNA): TGTGCCAGCTCATCCCAGGGGTCCCACACCGGGGAGCTGTTTTTT.

The genes are TRBV5-1 and TRBJ2-7; 8 bases fit TRBD2. CDR3 length: 15 residues. With V trimmed by 5 bases and J by 1 base, 8 bases remained unmatched. CDR1 is SGHRS and CDR2 is YFSETQ in the germline V gene. CDR3 protein: CASSYNGGGSYEQYF. The CDR3 DNA reads as TGCGCCAGCAGTTACAACGGCGGGGGGTCCTACGAGCAGTACTTC.

The chain recombines TRBV19 with TRBJ1-2; the match to TRBD1 covers 7 bases. This CDR3 has 14 amino acids. Germline V gene lookup returns CDR1 LNHDA and CDR2 SQIVND (reference sequence). V lost 3 bases, J lost 4 bases, and 5 bases stayed unmatched. This chain's CDR3 is CASSIGRGTYGYTF. Written as DNA, the CDR3 is TGTGCCAGTAGTATCGGCAGGGGGACCTATGGCTACACCTTC.

CDR3 sequence reads: CASSFGTGTEQYF. The CDR3 coding sequence is TGTGCCAGCAGCTTCGGAACAGGGACCGAGCAGTACTTC. This chain links TRBV7-9 with TRBJ2-7; D possibly corresponds to TRBD1 (6 bases). Germline loops: CDR1 SEHNR, CDR2 FQNEAQ (reference sequence). The CDR3 runs to 13 residues. The V end lost 3 bases, the J end lost 6 bases, and 12 bases lay between the germline ends.

The genes are TRBV6-5 and TRBJ2-1; D may be TRBD1 (6 bases). CDR1 is MNHEY and CDR2 is SVGAGI in the germline V gene. With 6 bases removed from V and 8 bases from J, the gap between germline ends came to 11 bases. This CDR3 is 12 amino acids long. CDR3 protein: CASSNRVDEQFF. Here the CDR3 DNA reads TGTGCCAGCAGCAACAGGGTCGATGAGCAGTTCTTC.

This chain links TRBV18 with TRBJ2-7; 9 bases are shared with TRBD2. The CDR3 is 13 amino acids. Germline CDR1 and CDR2: KGHSH and LQKENI. The V and J ends lost 3 bases and 4 bases, in that order; junction bases with no gene match: 1. CDR3 nucleotide sequence: TGTGCCAGCTCACCCAGCGGGGGGTACGAGCAGTACTTC. It specifies CASSPSGGYEQYF.

The V call is TRBV7-9, the J call TRBJ2-5, with 10 nucleotides matching TRBD1. CDR1 is SEHNR and CDR2 is FQNEAQ in the germline V gene (reference sequence). Losses at the gene ends were 4 bases for V and 1 base for J; bases not matched to a gene: 3. The CDR3 is made up of 15 amino acids. CDR3 protein: CASSSWTGGQETQYF. In DNA, the CDR3 is TGTGCCAGCAGCTCGTGGACAGGGGGCCAAGAGACCCAGTACTTC.

This sequence joins TRBV2 and TRBJ1-2; D gene unclear. This CDR3 region has 13 residues. The germline V and J ends were trimmed by 5 bases and 2 bases, with 9 bases remaining between them. Germline assignment: CDR1 SNHLY and CDR2 FYNNEI. CDR3 bases: TGTGCCAGCAGTCTAGTCGCCAACTATGGCTACACCTTC. Translation: CASSLVANYGYTF.

V usage is TRBV11-2 and J usage is TRBJ2-4, with D maybe TRBD2 (6 bases). The CDR3 consists of 16 residues. Looked up from germline, CDR1 is SGHAT and CDR2 is FQNNGV. V lost 1 base and J 6 bases, leaving 16 bases between the germline ends. CDR3 residues: CASSLGWQGGGNIQYF. The CDR3 DNA reads TGTGCCAGCAGCTTAGGTTGGCAGGGAGGAGGAAACATTCAGTACTTC. The whole variable domain, remainder taken from reference TRBV11-2 and TRBJ2-4, is EAGVAQSPRYKIIEKRQSVAFWCNPISGHATLYWYQQILGQGPKLLIQFQNNGVVDDSQLPKDRFSAERLKGVDSTLKIQPAKLEDSAVYLCASSLGWQGGGNIQYFGAGTRLSVL.

Points on this clone: The sample carries other DNA sequences with the same CDR3. The chain links TRBV6-5 to TRBJ1-1; D might be TRBD1 (6 bases). The CDR3 spans 13 residues. Germline CDR1 and CDR2: MNHEY and SVGAGI. Trimming took off 6 bases at V and 8 bases at J, with 16 bases between the two ends. The CDR3 sequence is CASSRPGAPEAFF. DNA for the CDR3: TGTGCCAGCAGCCGCCCAGGGGCCCCCGAAGCTTTCTTT.

This clone was found a few times. The V call is TRBV25-1, the J call TRBJ1-1; D might be TRBD1 (6 bases). This CDR3 comprises 13 residues. CDR1 and CDR2 (germline): MGHDK, SYGVNS. V lost 4 bases and J 6 bases, leaving 12 bases between the germline ends. CDR3 sequence reads: CASSVPGGPEAFF. The CDR3 DNA is TGTGCCAGCAGTGTTCCGGGGGGCCCTGAAGCTTTCTTT.

The chain couples TRBV4-2 to TRBJ1-1; unclear D gene. The ends were cut back, 5 bases at V and 6 bases at J, with 4 bases in the middle. The CDR3 length is 10 residues. CDR1 and CDR2 (germline): LGHNA, YNFKEQ. The CDR3 bases are TGTGCCAGCAGCGGGCCTGAAGCTTTCTTT. Protein: CASSGPEAFF.

As for this clone: At one end the junction does not follow the germline gene, possibly because of a read error. The V call is TRBV29-1, the J call TRBJ1-2; 7 bases align to TRBD1. CDR1 SQVTM and CDR2 ANQGSEA come from the germline V gene. This CDR3 spans 15 amino acids. The CDR3 region is CSVEGGRGLGYGHTF. CDR3 nucleotide sequence: TGCAGCGTTGAAGGGGGAAGGGGGCTAGGCTATGGCCACACCTTC.

This clone was seen only once. The genes are TRBV5-1 and TRBJ2-7; 8 bases map to TRBD2. The CDR3 consists of 16 residues. V gave up 4 bases and J gave up 2 bases; unmatched junction bases: 11. Per germline, CDR1 SGHRS and CDR2 YFSETQ. The CDR3 region is CASSRGGGQLTYEQYF. DNA for the CDR3: TGCGCCAGCAGCCGGGGCGGGGGGCAACTCACCTACGAGCAGTACTTC.

The CDR3: CASRGQGSTSPLHF. The DNA for the CDR3 is TGTGCCAGCCGGGGACAGGGGTCTACTTCACCCCTCCACTTT. The J gene is TRBJ1-6, the V gene TRBV6-5; 10 positions agree with TRBD1. Germline assignment: CDR1 MNHEY and CDR2 SVGAGI. This CDR3 spans 14 amino acids. J gave up 9 bases and V 8 bases, and 7 bases lay outside the gene matches.

Only one count was recorded for this clone. Germline and junction disagree at one end, which may indicate a read error. The rearrangement joins TRBV4-1 to TRBJ2-7, with TRBD1 as a possible D gene (6 bases). The germline CDR1 and CDR2 sequences are MGHRA and YSYEKL. This CDR3 is 16 amino acids long. CDR3 DNA sequence: TGCGTCAGCAGCCAGGCTTCCGGCAGGGGAACCTACGAGCAGTACTTC. The encoded protein is CVSSQASGRGTYEQYF.